This T cell receptor (beta chain) was documented in a study of blood T cell repertoires in COVID-19. Study-level information: Samples came from the United States, Italy and Spain, spanning acute and convalescent COVID-19. In each case, the material was cDNA or gDNA derived from T cells, B-cell-depleted T cells, or PBMCs.

Per germline, CDR1 MNHEY and CDR2 SVGAGI. V dropped 6 bases and J dropped 3; count of bases not matched to a gene: 8. The CDR3 length is 14 residues. Profiled with immunoSEQ multiplex PCR; TCRdb holds only in-frame clones, not every one. The table lists fewer than 70,000 clones, roughly 85% of them singletons. The material sequenced was peripheral blood. This TCR was sampled from a woman aged 60-70 years with acute or convalescent COVID-19. The gene calls are TRBV6-5 and TRBJ2-7; 7 bases are shared with TRBD1. CDR3 region: CASSFPGQLYEQYF. In nucleotides, the CDR3 is TGTGCCAGCAGCTTTCCGGGACAGCTCTACGAGCAGTACTTC.